These 9 T cell receptor beta chains share one sample of origin, sequenced in a study of follicular helper T cells after annual influenza vaccination. Sequencing used immunoSEQ multiplex PCR; TCRdb keeps in-frame clones, though not all of them. The top ten clones hold 0.35% to 0.55% of a sample with approximately 13,000 clones, 65% to 85% of them seen once. Time point: 2015-2016 season, pre-vaccination. The sample in question was CXCR5- memory CD4+ T cells sorted from blood, obtained on the day of influenza vaccination. The receptors were sampled from an adult who received the influenza vaccine.

As concerns this clone: The same CDR3 is also encoded by other DNA sequences in this sample. The chain combines TRBV28 with TRBJ2-2; no firm D call. Germline values: CDR1 MDHEN, CDR2 SYDVKM. The length of the CDR3 is 13 residues. Trimming took off 6 bases at V and 5 bases at J, with 10 bases between the two ends. The DNA of the CDR3 is TGTGCCAGCAGCTTAGTTGGGACCGGGGAGCTGTTTTTT. Translating it yields CASSLVGTGELFF.

The chain has TRBV2 and TRBJ1-1; D perhaps matches TRBD1 (5 bases). Trimming shortened V by 3 bases and J by 6 bases, and 11 bases separated the two germline ends. The germline V gene encodes CDR1 SNHLY and CDR2 FYNNEI. The CDR3 runs 13 residues. CDR3: CASSEAGVAEAFF. Written as DNA, the CDR3 is TGTGCCAGCAGTGAGGCGGGGGTCGCTGAAGCTTTCTTT.

The J gene is TRBJ1-2, the V gene TRBV5-4; no firm D call. CDR1 SGHNT and CDR2 YYREEE come from the germline V gene (reference sequence). CDR3 length equals 12 residues. Deletions cut 4 bases from V and 7 bases from J, with 11 bases between. The CDR3 sequence is CASSLSRTGYTF. The CDR3 DNA follows: TGTGCCAGCAGCCTGTCCCGGACTGGCTACACCTTC.

The chain carries TRBV6-5 and TRBJ1-1; D remains ambiguous. Germline V lookup: CDR1 MNHEY, CDR2 SVGAGI. The CDR3 spans 12 residues. The V end lost 8 bases, the J end lost 11 bases, and 18 bases lay between the germline ends. This CDR3 is CASLGGGSFAFF. For the CDR3, the DNA is TGTGCCAGCCTGGGAGGAGGGTCGTTTGCTTTCTTT.

This chain uses TRBV7-9 with TRBJ2-1; TRBD2 agrees at 11 bases. Trimming removed 2 bases from V and 8 bases from J; junction bases left unmatched: 5. From germline, CDR1 is SEHNR and CDR2 FQNEAQ (reference sequence). The CDR3 loop spans 15 amino acids. CDR3: CASSLLAGGPDEQFF. The CDR3 bases are TGTGCCAGCAGCTTATTAGCGGGGGGGCCAGATGAGCAGTTCTTC.

The genes are TRBV5-5 and TRBJ1-6; D is uncertain. The length of the CDR3 is 17 residues. V lost 6 bases and J 0 bases, leaving 16 bases between the germline ends. CDR1 and CDR2 (germline): SGHKS, YYEKEE (reference sequence). The CDR3 DNA follows: TGTGCCAGCAACCCCATAATGGGAAGCTCCTATAATTCACCCCTCCACTTT. It translates to CASNPIMGSSYNSPLHF. Supplemented by reference TRBV5-5 and TRBJ1-6, the full variable domain reads DAGVTQSPTHLIKTRGQQVTLRCSPISGHKSVSWYQQVLGQGPQFIFQYYEKEERGRGNFPDRFSARQFPNYSSELNVNALLLGDSALYLCASNPIMGSSYNSPLHFGNGTRLTVT.

This sequence joins TRBV6-5 and TRBJ1-1; 8 bases align to TRBD1. The CDR3 covers 13 residues. CDR1 is MNHEY, CDR2 SVGAGI, per germline. The V segment lost 6 bases and the J segment 4 bases; nucleotides outside the gene matches: 4. CDR3 nucleotides: TGTGCCAGCAGCCCGGACAGGGTCACTGAAGCTTTCTTT. This gives the protein CASSPDRVTEAFF.

J is TRBJ2-3 and V is TRBV2; 8 bases are a match to TRBD1. With V trimmed by 5 bases and J by 5 bases, 6 bases remained unmatched. CDR1 is SNHLY and CDR2 is FYNNEI in the germline V gene. The CDR3 loop spans 14 amino acids. The CDR3 nucleotides read TGTGCCAGCAGTACCCACAGGGGGGAAGATACGCAGTATTTT. Translated: CASSTHRGEDTQYF.

In this sample, this clone turned up once. The chain has TRBV2 and TRBJ1-5; TRBD1 matches 7 bases. The J segment lost 8 bases and the V segment lost 5 bases, leaving 9 bases of the junction unmatched. CDR3 length: 14 residues. Germline V gene sequence: CDR1 SNHLY, CDR2 FYNNEI. The CDR3 DNA sequence: TGTGCCAGCAGTCTCCAGGGGGGGGGTGAGCCCCAGCATTTT. Protein product: CASSLQGGGEPQHF.